The subject of this entry is one T cell receptor (beta chain). What it recognizes is unknown. These data originate in a study of a mutant IDH1 vaccine in newly diagnosed glioma. The CDR3 consists of 15 residues. The V end was cut by 0 bases, the J end by 6 bases, with 12 bases between. Germline assignment: CDR1 LGHNA and CDR2 YNFKEQ. Overall study findings and caveats: It seemed that pseudoprogression was not linked to changes in the top peripheral T cell clonotypes.

The time point: baseline, week 1 (first vaccination visit). Stated treatment: pre-vaccination baseline after standard-of-care therapy. The protocol was immunoSEQ multiplex PCR, while the TCRdb copy is restricted to in-frame clones and leaves out a portion. The data contain under 75,000 clones, 80% to 95% of them singletons. The sequence was obtained from a man aged 50-59 years with glioma. The chain is built from TRBV4-2 and TRBJ1-5, with D possibly being TRBD1 (6 bases). Sequencing was performed on PBMCs, taken from a glioma patient treated with radiotherapy, temozolomide or both. Here the CDR3 reads CASSQDHRESQPQHF. The CDR3 region has the DNA TGTGCCAGCAGCCAAGATCACAGGGAGAGTCAGCCCCAGCATTTT.